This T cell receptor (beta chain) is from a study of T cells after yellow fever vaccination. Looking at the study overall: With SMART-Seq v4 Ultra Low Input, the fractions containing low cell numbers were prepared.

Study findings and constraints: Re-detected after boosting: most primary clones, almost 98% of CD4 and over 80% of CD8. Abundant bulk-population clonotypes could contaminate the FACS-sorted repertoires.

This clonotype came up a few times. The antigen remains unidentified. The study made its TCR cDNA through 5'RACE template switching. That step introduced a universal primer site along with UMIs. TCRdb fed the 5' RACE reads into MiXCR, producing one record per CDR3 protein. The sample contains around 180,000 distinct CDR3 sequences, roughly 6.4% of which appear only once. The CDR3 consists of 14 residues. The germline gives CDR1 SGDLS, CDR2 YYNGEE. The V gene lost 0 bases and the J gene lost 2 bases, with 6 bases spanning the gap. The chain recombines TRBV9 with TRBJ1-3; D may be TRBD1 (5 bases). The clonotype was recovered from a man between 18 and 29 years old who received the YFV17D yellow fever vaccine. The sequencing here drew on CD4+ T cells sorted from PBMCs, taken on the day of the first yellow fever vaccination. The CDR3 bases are TGTGCCAGCAGCGTAGGGGGGACTGGAAACACCATATATTTT. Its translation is CASSVGGTGNTIYF.